This note documents a single T cell receptor (beta chain) sequence. What it binds is unknown. These data come from a study of T cells in localized non-small cell lung cancer. Study outcomes and limitations: Longer overall survival accompanied higher blood T cell density. A median approximately 57 of the top 100 tumor clones appeared in adjacent lung. It was uninvolved adjacent lung that showed the highest T cell clonality, exceeding tumor. Heterogeneity remains possible, as sequencing covered one tumor region only.

The assay was immunoSEQ multiplex PCR, and TCRdb's table has in-frame clones only and misses some. The table records about 2,000 clones, roughly a quarter of them present only once. The CDR3 sequence is 14 residues long. Trimming removed 1 base from V and 2 bases from J, with 8 bases in between. From germline, CDR1 is SGHNT and CDR2 YENEEA. The sequence was obtained from a female donor over 55 with stage I lung adenocarcinoma. The material sequenced was normal lung tissue next to the tumor, taken before any cancer treatment. The chain carries TRBV11-3 and TRBJ1-1; D uncertain. CDR3 loop: CASSLGHLNTEAFF. Here the CDR3 DNA reads TGTGCCAGCAGCTTAGGACACCTAAACACTGAAGCTTTCTTT.